Listed below are T cell receptor beta chains from one sample, sequenced in a study of blood T cell repertoires in COVID-19. Profiling relied on immunoSEQ multiplex PCR, and the TCRdb table lists in-frame clones only, not all of them. The sample contains about 210,000 clones, about 91% of which appear only once. Sample: peripheral blood. The receptors shown here come from a man under 40 with acute or convalescent COVID-19. The CDR3 runs from the conserved cysteine through the conserved F or W. A D gene is named only where the DNA matches it firmly. Expanded clones get a size class; other rows say once, few or many, or leave the size out.

>TRBV7-9|-|-|15|TRBJ2-1
CASSLAREFYNEQFF
TGTGCCAGCAGCTTAGCGCGTGAGTTCTACAATGAGCAGTTCTTC
>TRBV30|-|-|12|TRBJ1-4
CAWNREGEKLFF
TGTGCCTGGAACAGGGAGGGTGAAAAACTGTTTTTT
>TRBV27|-|-|13|TRBJ2-7
CASSLGRFSEQYF
TGTGCCAGCAGTTTAGGGAGGTTTTCCGAGCAGTACTTC
>TRBV12-5|-|-|17|TRBJ1-1
CASGLVWSTTGPAEAFF
TGTGCTAGTGGTTTGGTATGGTCGACTACAGGGCCGGCCGAAGCTTTCTTT
>TRBV30|-|-|12|TRBJ2-5
CALRGLVETQYF
TGTGCCTTAAGGGGCCTGGTGGAGACCCAGTACTTC
>TRBV11-2|TRBD2|few|18|TRBJ2-3
CASSPRTSGRAMTDTQYF
TGTGCCAGCAGCCCCCGGACTAGCGGGAGGGCCATGACAGATACGCAGTATTTT
>TRBV5-6|-|-|13|TRBJ2-3
CASTESLYDTQYF
TGTGCCAGCACCGAAAGCTTGTATGATACGCAGTATTTT
>TRBV6-5|TRBD1|-|15|TRBJ2-7
CASSSPGTGAYEQYF
TGTGCCAGCAGTTCCCCCGGGACAGGGGCCTACGAGCAGTACTTC
>TRBV5-8|-|-|16|TRBJ1-6
CASSLTGTRYNSPLHF
TGTGCCAGCAGCTTGACAGGGACCCGTTATAATTCACCCCTCCACTTT
>TRBV18|TRBD2|-|16|TRBJ2-5
CASSSRPLREGETQYF
TGTGCCAGCTCTTCCAGGCCCTTGCGGGAGGGCGAGACCCAGTACTTC
>TRBV29-1|TRBD1|-|13|TRBJ1-2
CSVGRQGAGGYTF
TGCAGCGTTGGTAGACAGGGGGCGGGCGGCTACACCTTC
>TRBV5-1|TRBD2|-|16|TRBJ2-3
CASSSTGGRRTDTQYF
TGCGCCAGCAGCAGTACGGGGGGTCGGAGAACAGATACGCAGTATTTT
>TRBV9|TRBD1|-|13|TRBJ1-1
CASSVSSGGKAFF
TGTGCCAGCAGCGTTAGTTCAGGGGGGAAAGCTTTCTTT
>TRBV4-2|-|-|16|TRBJ2-5
CASSQDGGIGGETQYF
TGTGCCAGCAGCCAAGACGGGGGTATAGGAGGAGAGACCCAGTACTTC
>TRBV7-9|TRBD1|-|15|TRBJ2-1
CASRPDRGHYNEQFF
TGTGCCAGCAGGCCAGACAGGGGACACTACAATGAGCAGTTCTTC
>TRBV5-4|TRBD2|-|14|TRBJ2-3
CASSWGGERDTQYF
TGTGCCAGCAGCTGGGGGGGTGAACGAGATACGCAGTATTTT
>TRBV7-9|-|-|18|TRBJ1-3
CASSPIGATDLSGNTIYF
TGTGCCAGCAGCCCCATAGGAGCGACAGATCTCTCTGGAAACACCATATATTTT
>TRBV5-4|TRBD1|-|15|TRBJ1-6
CASSIRTGANSPLHF
TGTGCCAGCAGTATCAGGACAGGAGCCAATTCACCCCTCCACTTT
>TRBV3-1/TRBV3-2|TRBD2|-|15|TRBJ2-7
CASSPRSGSIDEQYF
TGTGCCAGCAGCCCCCGTAGCGGGAGTATTGACGAGCAGTACTTC
>TRBV19|-|once|15|TRBJ1-3
CASSMGRTSGNTIYF
TGTGCCAGTAGTATGGGCAGAACCTCTGGAAACACCATATATTTT
>TRBV12-3/TRBV12-4|-|-|12|TRBJ1-2
CASSYRVAGYTF
TGTGCCAGCAGTTACCGGGTGGCGGGCTACACCTTC
>TRBV6-5|TRBD1|-|13|TRBJ1-2
CASSHRDSYGYTF
TGTGCCAGCAGCCACCGGGACAGCTATGGCTACACCTTC
>TRBV28|-|once|16|TRBJ1-3
CASGPFLGDAGNTIYF
TGTGCCAGCGGGCCCTTTCTCGGGGATGCGGGAAACACCATATATTTT
>TRBV6-2/TRBV6-3|-|-|13|TRBJ1-2
CASSIGILDGYTF
TGTGCCAGCAGTATCGGGATTTTGGATGGCTACACCTTC
>TRBV9|-|once|16|TRBJ1-3
CASSVGGFPSGNTIYF
TGTGCCAGCAGCGTCGGGGGTTTCCCCTCTGGAAACACCATATATTTT
>TRBV11-2|-|-|15|TRBJ2-3
CASSKGGGMTDTQYF
TGTGCCAGCAGCAAAGGGGGCGGGATGACAGATACGCAGTATTTT
>TRBV25-1|TRBD1|-|16|TRBJ1-1
CASSELDRGPNTEAFF
TGTGCCAGCAGTGAATTAGACAGGGGGCCGAACACTGAAGCTTTCTTT
>TRBV4-1|-|-|18|TRBJ1-2
CASSHLGQGGRGMGGYTF
TGCGCCAGCAGCCACTTAGGCCAGGGTGGAAGGGGAATGGGGGGCTACACCTTC
>TRBV29-1|TRBD2|-|13|TRBJ2-4
CSVEDRGRDIQYF
TGCAGCGTTGAAGATCGCGGGAGAGACATTCAGTACTTC
>TRBV27|-|-|17|TRBJ2-3
CASGGRTLPPPQDTQYF
TGTGCCAGCGGAGGGAGGACCCTCCCCCCCCCGCAAGATACGCAGTATTTT
>TRBV5-5|-|-|15|TRBJ1-3
CASSFGGTSGNTIYF
TGTGCCAGCAGCTTCGGGGGGACCTCTGGAAACACCATATATTTT
>TRBV12-3/TRBV12-4|TRBD1|-|12|TRBJ1-2
CASSSDRVGYTF
TGTGCCAGCAGTTCGGACAGGGTAGGCTACACCTTC
>TRBV6-1|-|-|15|TRBJ2-1
CASSEQAGTYNEQFF
TGTGCCAGCAGTGAACAAGCAGGGACCTACAATGAGCAGTTCTTC
>TRBV2|-|-|11|TRBJ2-5
CAFGQKETQYF
TGTGCTTTCGGACAGAAAGAGACCCAGTACTTC
>TRBV6-4|TRBD1|-|14|TRBJ1-1
CASSEGQGNTEAFF
TGTGCCAGCAGTGAAGGACAGGGGAACACTGAAGCTTTCTTT
>TRBV5-4|TRBD2|-|16|TRBJ2-5
CASSLRIAGYQETQYF
TGTGCCAGCAGCCTGAGGATAGCGGGGTACCAAGAGACCCAGTACTTC
>TRBV5-1|TRBD2|-|18|TRBJ2-3
CASRRRGAGGLSTDTQYF
TGCGCCAGCAGGAGAAGGGGGGCGGGAGGCCTTAGCACAGATACGCAGTATTTT
>TRBV14|TRBD1|once|14|TRBJ2-7
CASSQAGGFYEQYF
TGTGCCAGCAGCCAAGCAGGGGGCTTCTACGAGCAGTACTTC
>TRBV18|TRBD2|-|18|TRBJ2-1
CASSPRLAGGSSYNEQFF
TGTGCCAGCTCACCAAGACTAGCGGGGGGGAGCTCCTACAATGAGCAGTTCTTC
>TRBV5-1|TRBD2|-|16|TRBJ2-2
CASTRGRGTGTGELFF
TGCGCCAGCACCCGAGGGAGGGGCACGGGCACCGGGGAGCTGTTTTTT
>TRBV28|TRBD1|-|11|TRBJ1-2
CATYRGYGYTF
TGTGCCACCTACAGGGGTTATGGCTACACCTTC
>TRBV15|TRBD1|-|11|TRBJ1-2
CATSRGQSYTF
TGTGCCACCAGCAGGGGACAGAGCTACACCTTC
>TRBV11-2|-|-|18|TRBJ2-2
CASSLAGTPIFSAGELFF
TGTGCCAGCAGCTTAGCTGGGACACCGATTTTCTCTGCCGGGGAGCTGTTTTTT
>TRBV19|-|-|14|TRBJ1-2
CASSIWGGGHGYTF
TGTGCCAGTAGTATATGGGGGGGCGGCCATGGCTACACCTTC
>TRBV29-1|-|once|13|TRBJ2-7
CSVEKDTSYEQYF
TGCAGCGTTGAAAAGGACACGTCCTACGAGCAGTACTTC
>TRBV11-2|-|-|13|TRBJ2-5
CASRTGTKETQYF
TGTGCCAGCAGAACCGGGACAAAAGAGACCCAGTACTTC
>TRBV6-5|TRBD1|-|13|TRBJ2-7
CASNRQGVGEQYF
TGTGCCAGCAATCGACAGGGGGTGGGCGAGCAGTACTTC
>TRBV30|-|once|13|TRBJ1-2
CAWSREHNYGYTF
TGTGCCTGGAGTCGGGAACACAACTATGGCTACACCTTC
>TRBV28|-|-|14|TRBJ1-3
CASSRPQGRNTIYF
TGTGCCAGCAGTCGCCCACAGGGAAGAAACACCATATATTTT
>TRBV7-3|-|-|13|TRBJ2-1
CASGISRDNEQFF
TGTGCCAGCGGAATTTCCAGGGACAATGAGCAGTTCTTC
>TRBV3-1/TRBV3-2|TRBD2|-|19|TRBJ2-3
CASSHRPGLAGGGTDTQYF
TGTGCCAGCAGCCACCGTCCGGGACTAGCGGGGGGCGGCACAGATACGCAGTATTTT
>TRBV12-3/TRBV12-4|-|few|11|TRBJ2-7
CASSQENEQYF
TGTGCCAGCAGTCAGGAAAACGAGCAGTACTTC
>TRBV7-9|-|-|14|TRBJ2-3
CASSLGTSTDTQYF
TGTGCCAGCAGCTTAGGTACTAGCACAGATACGCAGTATTTT
>TRBV15|-|-|13|TRBJ1-1
CATSVSLNTEAFF
TGTGCCACCAGCGTCAGTTTGAACACTGAAGCTTTCTTT
>TRBV27|TRBD1|-|14|TRBJ1-4
CASSKQGVGEKLFF
TGTGCCAGCAGTAAACAGGGGGTAGGTGAAAAACTGTTTTTT
>TRBV27|TRBD2|-|18|TRBJ2-7
CASSLSAWSGSVFNEQYF
TGTGCCAGCAGTTTATCAGCTTGGAGCGGGAGTGTATTCAACGAGCAGTACTTC
>TRBV10-3|-|-|14|TRBJ1-3
CAISGGGSGNTIYF
TGTGCCATCAGCGGCGGGGGCTCTGGAAACACCATATATTTT
>TRBV3-1/TRBV3-2|TRBD1|-|15|TRBJ1-6
CASSQSGGMNSPLHF
TGTGCCAGCAGCCAATCAGGGGGAATGAATTCACCCCTCCACTTT